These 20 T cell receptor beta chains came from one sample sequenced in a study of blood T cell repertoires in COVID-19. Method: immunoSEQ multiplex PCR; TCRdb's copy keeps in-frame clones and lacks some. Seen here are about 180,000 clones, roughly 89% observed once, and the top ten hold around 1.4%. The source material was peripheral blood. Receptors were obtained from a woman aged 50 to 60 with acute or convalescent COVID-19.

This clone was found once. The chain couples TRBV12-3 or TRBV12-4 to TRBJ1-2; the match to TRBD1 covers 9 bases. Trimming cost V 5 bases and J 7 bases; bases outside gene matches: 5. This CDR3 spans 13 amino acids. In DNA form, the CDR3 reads TGTGCCAGCAGTGCCGGGACAGGGTCTGGCTACACCTTC. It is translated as CASSAGTGSGYTF.

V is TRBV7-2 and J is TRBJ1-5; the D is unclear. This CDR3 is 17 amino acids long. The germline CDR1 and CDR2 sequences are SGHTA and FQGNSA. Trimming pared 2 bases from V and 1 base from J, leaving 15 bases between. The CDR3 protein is CASSLTAVGGSNQPQHF. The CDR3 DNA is TGTGCCAGCAGCTTAACTGCGGTTGGAGGGAGCAATCAGCCCCAGCATTTT.

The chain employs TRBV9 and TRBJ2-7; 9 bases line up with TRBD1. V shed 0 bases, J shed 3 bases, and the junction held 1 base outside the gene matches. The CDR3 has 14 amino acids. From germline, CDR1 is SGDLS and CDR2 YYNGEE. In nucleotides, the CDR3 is TGTGCCAGCAGCGTAGGGGGACAGGGCTACGAGCAGTACTTC. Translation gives CASSVGGQGYEQYF.

CDR3: CASSYGGQGPTEAFF. The CDR3 coding sequence is TGTGCCAGCAGTTACGGCGGACAGGGGCCAACTGAAGCTTTCTTT. This sequence joins TRBV6-5 and TRBJ1-1; 9 bases agree with TRBD1. The CDR3 is made up of 15 amino acids. Germline V lookup: CDR1 MNHEY, CDR2 SVGAGI. V was pared by 2 bases and J by 5 bases, with 6 bases of the junction left unmatched.

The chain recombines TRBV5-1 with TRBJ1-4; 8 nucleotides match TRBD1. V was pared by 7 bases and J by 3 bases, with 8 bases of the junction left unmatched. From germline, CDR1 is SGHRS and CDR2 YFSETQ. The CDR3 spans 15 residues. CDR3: CASGLTGQANEKLFF. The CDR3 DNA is TGCGCCAGCGGACTCACGGGACAGGCTAATGAAAAACTGTTTTTT.

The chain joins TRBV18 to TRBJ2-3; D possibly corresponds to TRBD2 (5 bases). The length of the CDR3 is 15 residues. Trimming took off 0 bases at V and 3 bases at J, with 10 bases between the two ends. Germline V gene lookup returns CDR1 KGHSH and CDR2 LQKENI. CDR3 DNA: TGTGCCAGCTCACCACCTAGACGGGATACAGATACGCAGTATTTT. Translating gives CASSPPRRDTDTQYF.

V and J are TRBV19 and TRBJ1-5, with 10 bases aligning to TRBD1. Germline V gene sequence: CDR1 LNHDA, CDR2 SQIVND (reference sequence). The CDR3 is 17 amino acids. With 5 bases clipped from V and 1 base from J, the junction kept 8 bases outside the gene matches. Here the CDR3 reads CASSAATGGFSNQPQHF. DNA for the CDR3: TGTGCCAGTAGTGCCGCGACAGGGGGCTTCAGCAATCAGCCCCAGCATTTT.

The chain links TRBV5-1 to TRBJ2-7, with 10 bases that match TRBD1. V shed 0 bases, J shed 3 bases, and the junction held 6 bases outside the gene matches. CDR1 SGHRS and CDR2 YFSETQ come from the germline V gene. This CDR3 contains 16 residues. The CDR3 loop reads CASSLAGTGEYYEQYF. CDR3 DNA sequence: TGCGCCAGCAGCTTGGCTGGGACAGGGGAATACTACGAGCAGTACTTC.

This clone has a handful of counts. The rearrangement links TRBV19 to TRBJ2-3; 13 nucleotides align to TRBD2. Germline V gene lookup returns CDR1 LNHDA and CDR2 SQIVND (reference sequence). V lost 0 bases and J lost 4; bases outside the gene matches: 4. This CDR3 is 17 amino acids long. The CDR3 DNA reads TGTGCCAGTAGTATAGATCGACTAGCGGGAGGCCCAGATACGCAGTATTTT. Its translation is CASSIDRLAGGPDTQYF.

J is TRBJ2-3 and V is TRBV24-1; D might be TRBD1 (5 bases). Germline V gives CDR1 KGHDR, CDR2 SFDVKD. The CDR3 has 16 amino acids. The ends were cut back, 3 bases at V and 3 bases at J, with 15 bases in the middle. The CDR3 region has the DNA TGTGCCACCAGTGATCCCCAGGGATCTGGAACAGATACGCAGTATTTT. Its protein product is CATSDPQGSGTDTQYF.

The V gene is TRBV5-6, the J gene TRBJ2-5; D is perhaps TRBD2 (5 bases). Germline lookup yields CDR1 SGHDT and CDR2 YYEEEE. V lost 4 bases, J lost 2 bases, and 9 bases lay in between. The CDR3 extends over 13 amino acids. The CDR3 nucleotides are TGTGCCAGCAGCCGGACTCCTCAAGAGACCCAGTACTTC. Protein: CASSRTPQETQYF.

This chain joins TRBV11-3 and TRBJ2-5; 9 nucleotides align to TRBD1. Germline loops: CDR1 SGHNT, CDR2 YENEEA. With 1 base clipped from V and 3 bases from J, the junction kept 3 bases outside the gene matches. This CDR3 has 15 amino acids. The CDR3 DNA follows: TGTGCCAGCAGCTTAGTCGGGACAGGGAAAGAGACCCAGTACTTC. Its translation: CASSLVGTGKETQYF.

CDR3 in DNA: TGTGCCAGCAGCCAAGAAGCGGGGATCACAGATACGCAGTATTTT. It yields the protein CASSQEAGITDTQYF. V and J are TRBV3-1 (or the pseudogene TRBV3-2) and TRBJ2-3; 7 bases are shared with TRBD2. Germline CDR1 and CDR2: LGHDT and YNNKEL (reference sequence). The CDR3 has 15 amino acids. The trim removed 0 bases at V and 2 bases at J, leaving 2 bases unmatched.

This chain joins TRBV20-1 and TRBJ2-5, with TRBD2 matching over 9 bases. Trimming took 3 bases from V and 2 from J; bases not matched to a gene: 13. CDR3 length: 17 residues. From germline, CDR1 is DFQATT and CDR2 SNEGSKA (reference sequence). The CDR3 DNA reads TGCAGTGCTAGTGATAGCGGGAGAGGGGCCTCACAAGAGACCCAGTACTTC. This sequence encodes CSASDSGRGASQETQYF.

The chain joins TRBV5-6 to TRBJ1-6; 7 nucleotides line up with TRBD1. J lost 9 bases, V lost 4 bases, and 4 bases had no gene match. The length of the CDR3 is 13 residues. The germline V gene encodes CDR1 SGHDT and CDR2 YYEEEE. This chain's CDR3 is CASSPGGRSPLHF. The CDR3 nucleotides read TGTGCCAGCAGCCCAGGGGGGCGTTCACCCCTCCACTTT.

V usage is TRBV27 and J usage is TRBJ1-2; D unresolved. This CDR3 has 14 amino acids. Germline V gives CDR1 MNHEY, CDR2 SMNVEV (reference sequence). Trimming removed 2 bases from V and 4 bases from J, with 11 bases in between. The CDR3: CASSLAGMGYGYTF. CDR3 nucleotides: TGTGCCAGCAGTTTAGCCGGGATGGGCTATGGCTACACCTTC.

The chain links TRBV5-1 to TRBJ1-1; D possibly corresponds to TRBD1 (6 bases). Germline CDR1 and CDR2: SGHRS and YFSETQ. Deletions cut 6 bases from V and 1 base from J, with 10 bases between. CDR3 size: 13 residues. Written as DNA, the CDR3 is TGCGCCAGCAAGGTGGGACAGAACACTGAAGCTTTCTTT. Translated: CASKVGQNTEAFF.

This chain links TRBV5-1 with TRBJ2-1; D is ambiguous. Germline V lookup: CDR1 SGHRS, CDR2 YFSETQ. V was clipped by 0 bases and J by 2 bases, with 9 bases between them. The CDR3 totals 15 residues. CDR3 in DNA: TGCGCCAGCAGCTTGGACGGCGGAGCCTACAATGAGCAGTTCTTC. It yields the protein CASSLDGGAYNEQFF.

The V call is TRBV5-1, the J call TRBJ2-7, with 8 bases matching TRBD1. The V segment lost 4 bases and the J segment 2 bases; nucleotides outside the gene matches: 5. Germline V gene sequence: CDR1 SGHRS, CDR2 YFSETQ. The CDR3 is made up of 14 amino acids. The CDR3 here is CASSPGQGAYEQYF. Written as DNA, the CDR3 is TGCGCCAGCAGCCCAGGACAGGGTGCCTACGAGCAGTACTTC.

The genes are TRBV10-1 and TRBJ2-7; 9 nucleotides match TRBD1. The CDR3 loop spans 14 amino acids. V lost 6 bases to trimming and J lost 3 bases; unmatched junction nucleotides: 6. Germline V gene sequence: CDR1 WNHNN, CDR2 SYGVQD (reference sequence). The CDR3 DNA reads TGCGCCAGCAGCACCGGGACAGGGTTCTACGAGCAGTACTTC. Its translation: CASSTGTGFYEQYF.